This T cell receptor beta chain was documented in a study of blood T cells in healthy people across ages. The amount of total RNA extracted per sample was at least 5 micrograms. Germline-derived CDR1 and CDR2 are SGHRS and YFSETQ. The trim removed 3 bases at V and 4 bases at J, leaving 7 bases unmatched. The length of the CDR3 is 15 residues. It was with a sample-barcoded 5' primer and a J-beta primer mix that a second PCR of roughly 7 to 12 cycles was run. TCRdb re-called the 5' RACE reads through MiXCR, storing one row per CDR3 protein. The sample holds about 1.5 million distinct CDR3 sequences, 42% seen once.

This TCR derives from a woman younger than 35 in good health. Input material: blood. J is TRBJ2-1 and V is TRBV5-1; TRBD2 agrees at 7 bases. The CDR3 spells CASSYRGEGYNEQFF. In nucleotides, the CDR3 is TGCGCCAGCAGCTATCGGGGGGAAGGGTACAATGAGCAGTTCTTC. The full variable domain, with the rest looked up from reference TRBV5-1 and TRBJ2-1, is KAGVTQTPRYLIKTRGQQVTLSCSPISGHRSVSWYQQTPGQGLQFLFEYFSETQRNKGNFPGRFSGRQFSNSRSEMNVSTLELGDSALYLCASSYRGEGYNEQFFGPGTRLTVL.